The 31 T cell receptor beta chains given below trace back to one sample, sequenced in a study of shared clonotypes between healthy human individuals. The method was immunoSEQ multiplex PCR; TCRdb's version includes in-frame clones alone and lacks a portion of them. The data show about 960,000 clones, over 60% seen once. The sequenced material came from memory CD4+ T cells sorted from blood. Subset in this sample: CD45RA-negative fraction. These receptors all stem from a man aged 18 to 29 in good health.

The J gene is TRBJ2-2, the V gene TRBV7-3; 8 bases are a match to TRBD2. V gave up 5 bases and J gave up 5 bases; unmatched junction bases: 10. The CDR3 is made up of 16 amino acids. Germline V gene lookup returns CDR1 SGHTA and CDR2 FQGTGA. For the CDR3, the DNA is TGTGCCAGCAGCACCCACGGGGGGGCAGAGACCGGGGAGCTGTTTTTT. This gives the protein CASSTHGGAETGELFF.

The chain recombines TRBV10-2 with TRBJ1-1; weak D call: TRBD1 (5 bases). The germline V and J ends were trimmed by 7 bases and 2 bases, with 11 bases remaining between them. Germline CDR1 and CDR2: WSHSY and SAAADI. The CDR3 contains 13 residues. The CDR3 loop is CASTLGGNTEAFF. The CDR3 DNA reads as TGCGCCAGCACCCTTGGGGGAAACACTGAAGCTTTCTTT.

The chain recombines TRBV7-2 with TRBJ2-1, with 11 bases fitting TRBD2. CDR1 and CDR2 from the germline V gene are SGHTA and FQGNSA. The V and J ends lost 1 base and 6 bases, in that order; junction bases with no gene match: 5. This CDR3 region has 16 residues. The CDR3 DNA reads TGTGCCAGCAGCTTAGAGCATAGCGGGAGGGCCAATGAGCAGTTCTTC. It translates to CASSLEHSGRANEQFF.

The chain employs TRBV9 and TRBJ2-3; TRBD2 aligns across 7 bases. Germline V gene lookup returns CDR1 SGDLS and CDR2 YYNGEE. The CDR3 consists of 14 residues. V trimming: 5 bases; J trimming: 7 bases; junction bases outside the gene matches: 10. Here the CDR3 reads CASRPGLSTNTQYF. In DNA, the CDR3 is TGTGCCAGCAGACCGGGACTATCCACTAATACGCAGTATTTT.

The V and J genes are TRBV12-2 and TRBJ2-7. TRBV12-2 counts as a pseudogene. This CDR3 region has 11 residues. CDR3 nucleotide sequence: TGTGCAAGTCGCTTAGGCCTCGAGCAGTACTTC. Residues: CASRLGLEQYF.

On this clone itself: Other DNA sequences within the sample encode an identical CDR3. This chain joins TRBV7-9 and TRBJ1-1; D is unresolved. CDR3 size: 13 residues. The ends were cut back, 3 bases at V and 1 base at J, with 6 bases in the middle. Germline values: CDR1 SEHNR, CDR2 FQNEAQ (reference sequence). Here the CDR3 reads CASSFGENTEAFF. For the CDR3, the DNA is TGTGCCAGCAGCTTCGGAGAGAACACTGAAGCTTTCTTT.

The chain has TRBV28 and TRBJ2-1; D possibly matches TRBD1 or TRBD2 (5 bases each). The V end was cut by 7 bases, the J end by 0 bases, with 10 bases between. The germline CDR1 and CDR2 sequences are MDHEN and SYDVKM. The CDR3 sequence is 14 residues long. The CDR3 region is CASKDSGSYNEQFF. The CDR3 DNA follows: TGTGCCAGCAAAGACAGCGGCTCCTACAATGAGCAGTTCTTC.

The chain is built from TRBV21-1 and TRBJ1-6; the table's D call of TRBD1 was not tested on the DNA. TRBV21-1 is annotated as a pseudogene. The CDR3 runs to 16 residues. CDR3 nucleotide sequence: TGTGCCAGCAGCAACAGGATATGCAGGGGTGGCTCACCCCTCCACTTT. Translating it yields CASSNRICRGGSPLHF.

The J gene is TRBJ2-1, the V gene TRBV7-2; the match to TRBD2 covers 9 bases. Germline loops: CDR1 SGHTA, CDR2 FQGNSA. V trimming: 3 bases; J trimming: 6 bases; junction bases outside the gene matches: 15. This CDR3 contains 18 residues. For the CDR3, the DNA is TGTGCCAGCAGCTTGAGGAGTAGCGGGAGCGGTGGGTTCAATGAGCAGTTCTTC. Its protein product is CASSLRSSGSGGFNEQFF.

The chain joins TRBV6-6 to TRBJ1-2, with D tentatively TRBD1 (5 bases). Germline V CDR1 and CDR2: MNHNY, SVGAGI (reference sequence). This CDR3 spans 13 amino acids. The V gene lost 6 bases and the J gene lost 2 bases, with 10 bases spanning the gap. This CDR3 reads CASRSQGNYGYTF. CDR3 DNA sequence: TGTGCCAGCAGGTCCCAGGGCAACTATGGCTACACCTTC.

The J gene is TRBJ2-1, the V gene TRBV2; possibly TRBD1 for D (5 bases). Germline V gene data show CDR1 as SNHLY and CDR2 as FYNNEI. V lost 5 bases, J lost 0 bases, and 14 bases lay in between. This CDR3 has 16 amino acids. This CDR3 reads CASSRGMWSSYNEQFF. The CDR3 DNA follows: TGTGCCAGCAGTAGGGGAATGTGGTCCTCCTACAATGAGCAGTTCTTC. Full variable domain (missing parts from reference TRBV2 and TRBJ2-1): EPEVTQTPSHQVTQMGQEVILRCVPISNHLYFYWYRQILGQKVEFLVSFYNNEISEKSEIFDDQFSVERPDGSNFTLKIRSTKLEDSAMYFCASSRGMWSSYNEQFFGPGTRLTVL.

The chain carries TRBV2 and TRBJ1-1, with D unresolved. The CDR3 consists of 14 residues. Trimming shortened V by 4 bases and J by 1 base, and 10 bases separated the two germline ends. Germline loops: CDR1 SNHLY, CDR2 FYNNEI. The CDR3, as DNA: TGTGCCAGCAGTGTCATGGCCCCGAACACTGAAGCTTTCTTT. Translated, it gives CASSVMAPNTEAFF.

The V call is TRBV2, the J call TRBJ2-5; TRBD1 aligns across 7 bases. Germline V CDR1 and CDR2: SNHLY, FYNNEI. The CDR3 length is 15 residues. V shed 6 bases and J 2 bases; nucleotides not matched to a gene: 9. CDR3 in DNA: TGTGCCAGCAGGGGGAGACAGGGAGCACAAGAGACCCAGTACTTC. It translates to CASRGRQGAQETQYF.

The rearrangement uses TRBV5-4 and TRBJ2-3; the match to TRBD2 covers 8 bases. The CDR3 length is 17 residues. CDR1 and CDR2 (germline): SGHNT, YYREEE (reference sequence). With V trimmed by 2 bases and J by 1 base, 9 bases remained unmatched. The CDR3 sequence is CASSFSPGSGGTDTQYF. The CDR3 coding sequence is TGTGCCAGCAGCTTTTCTCCGGGTAGCGGGGGCACAGATACGCAGTATTTT.

The CDR3 here is CASSQDSRGLQGTGELFF. The CDR3 bases are TGTGCCAGCAGCCAAGATTCCCGCGGACTCCAGGGCACCGGGGAGCTGTTTTTT. This chain uses TRBV14 with TRBJ2-2; D possibly matches TRBD1 or TRBD2 (5 bases each). V was pared by 0 bases and J by 4 bases, with 18 bases between. The CDR3 consists of 18 residues. Per the germline V gene, CDR1 is SGHDN and CDR2 is FVKESK.

To note about this clone: Other DNA sequences from this sample encode an identical CDR3 as well. The rearrangement joins TRBV11-3 to TRBJ2-3; D uncertain. The CDR3 extends over 14 amino acids. V shed 1 base and J shed 0 bases, with 5 bases lying between them. The germline V gene has CDR1 SGHNT and CDR2 YENEEA. CDR3 nucleotide sequence: TGTGCCAGCAGCTTAGGGGGAAGCACAGATACGCAGTATTTT. Translation: CASSLGGSTDTQYF.

The genes are TRBV4-1 and TRBJ2-7; tentatively, D is TRBD1 (6 bases). V shed 1 base and J shed 2 bases, with 9 bases lying between them. Germline CDR1 MGHRA, CDR2 YSYEKL. The CDR3 covers 14 residues. CDR3 sequence (DNA): TGCGCCAGCAGCCAAGTGGGGACAACCTACGAGCAGTACTTC. Translation: CASSQVGTTYEQYF.

This chain joins TRBV6-1 and TRBJ1-1; 8 bases map to TRBD1. V shed 6 bases, J shed 1 base, and the junction held 4 bases outside the gene matches. Germline CDR1 is MNHNS and CDR2 is SASEGT. The CDR3 runs to 14 residues. CDR3 region: CASSKDRANTEAFF. The DNA of the CDR3 is TGTGCCAGCAGCAAGGACAGGGCGAACACTGAAGCTTTCTTT.

The V and J genes are TRBV7-9 and TRBJ1-4; TRBD1 is a possible D gene (5 bases). The CDR3 totals 17 residues. Trimming took 5 bases from V and 4 from J, leaving 20 bases between them. The germline V gene encodes CDR1 SEHNR and CDR2 FQNEAQ (reference sequence). The CDR3 here is CASSPAGAGVFNEKLFF. The CDR3, as DNA: TGTGCCAGCAGCCCCGCCGGGGCAGGCGTTTTTAATGAAAAACTGTTTTTT.

The chain links TRBV28 to TRBJ2-5, with 9 bases identical to TRBD1. The CDR3 totals 16 residues. Germline lookup yields CDR1 MDHEN and CDR2 SYDVKM. J was trimmed by 5 bases and V by 6 bases; bases with no gene match: 13. The DNA for the CDR3 is TGTGCCAGCAGCAGTCCCGGGACAGGGTTAGGCGAGACCCAGTACTTC. This sequence encodes CASSSPGTGLGETQYF.

The chain links TRBV6-1 to TRBJ1-5; D is uncertain. There are 15 residues in the CDR3. V lost 2 bases, J lost 11 bases, and 19 bases lay in between. Germline CDR1 MNHNS, CDR2 SASEGT. CDR3 sequence (DNA): TGTGCCAGCAGTGAATGGTCCAGCCTGGGTAGGACCCAGCATTTT. Residues: CASSEWSSLGRTQHF.

This clone appeared a few times. V gene TRBV5-6 combines with J gene TRBJ1-2, with 9 bases matching TRBD1. Losses at the gene ends were 2 bases for V and 2 bases for J; bases not matched to a gene: 7. This CDR3 has 16 residues. CDR1 and CDR2 from the germline V gene are SGHDT and YYEEEE. CDR3 bases: TGTGCCAGCAGCTTCACCGGGACAGGGACGAACTATGGCTACACCTTC. Translation gives CASSFTGTGTNYGYTF.

V and J are TRBV28 and TRBJ1-6; possibly TRBD1 for D (6 bases). The CDR3 length is 17 residues. The ends were cut back, 6 bases at V and 5 bases at J, with 20 bases in the middle. CDR1 is MDHEN, CDR2 SYDVKM, per germline. Here the CDR3 reads CASRGETGFGDNSPLHF. The CDR3 coding sequence is TGTGCCAGCAGGGGCGAAACAGGGTTTGGGGATAATTCACCCCTCCACTTT. Full variable domain (missing parts from reference TRBV28 and TRBJ1-6): DVKVTQSSRYLVKRTGEKVFLECVQDMDHENMFWYRQDPGLGLRLIYFSYDVKMKEKGDIPEGYSVSREKKERFSLILESASTNQTSMYLCASRGETGFGDNSPLHFGNGTRLTVT.

This chain connects TRBV7-2 to TRBJ2-4; D is unresolved. The V and J ends lost 2 bases and 0 bases respectively, with 8 bases between them. From germline, CDR1 is SGHTA and CDR2 FQGNSA. This CDR3 has 15 amino acids. CDR3 in DNA: TGTGCCAGCAGCTTAATAGCAGTAGCCAAAAACATTCAGTACTTC. Its protein is CASSLIAVAKNIQYF.

This clone has at least ten counts. The chain couples TRBV7-9 to TRBJ2-1, with 14 nucleotides matching TRBD2. Germline V lookup: CDR1 SEHNR, CDR2 FQNEAQ (reference sequence). V lost 2 bases to trimming and J lost 7 bases; unmatched junction nucleotides: 4. The CDR3 loop spans 16 amino acids. DNA for the CDR3: TGTGCCAGCAGCTTATCGACTAGCGGGAGGGGGAATGAGCAGTTCTTC. Translation gives CASSLSTSGRGNEQFF.

V and J are TRBV5-4 and TRBJ2-3; 9 positions agree with TRBD2. CDR1 SGHNT and CDR2 YYREEE come from the germline V gene (reference sequence). The CDR3 contains 15 residues. Trimming removed 0 bases from V and 8 bases from J; junction bases left unmatched: 7. The CDR3 spells CASSLGASGVGTQYF. For the CDR3, the DNA is TGTGCCAGCAGCTTGGGGGCTAGCGGGGTGGGTACGCAGTATTTT.

The rearrangement links TRBV27 to TRBJ1-1, with 8 bases lining up with TRBD1. The trim removed 0 bases at V and 3 bases at J, leaving 6 bases unmatched. Germline V gives CDR1 MNHEY, CDR2 SMNVEV (reference sequence). The CDR3 runs to 16 residues. In DNA, the CDR3 is TGTGCCAGCAGTTTATCGACTGGGACAGGACACACTGAAGCTTTCTTT. Its protein product is CASSLSTGTGHTEAFF.

This chain links TRBV5-4 with TRBJ2-6, with 14 bases that match TRBD2. V trimming: 4 bases; J trimming: 0 bases; junction bases outside the gene matches: 6. The germline V gene has CDR1 SGHNT and CDR2 YYREEE (reference sequence). CDR3 length equals 19 residues. CDR3 protein: CASSRTSGGSFSGANVLTF. The CDR3 bases are TGTGCCAGCAGCCGGACTAGCGGGGGGTCCTTCTCTGGGGCCAACGTCCTGACTTTC.

This clone has only a few counts. The CDR3 is CASSPDRDSSYEQYF. The CDR3 coding sequence is TGTGCCAGCAGTCCCGACCGGGACAGTTCGTACGAGCAGTACTTC. The gene calls are TRBV28 and TRBJ2-7; TRBD1 matches 7 bases. The germline V gene encodes CDR1 MDHEN and CDR2 SYDVKM. The trim removed 5 bases at V and 4 bases at J, leaving 11 bases unmatched. This CDR3 has 15 amino acids. The full variable domain, in which reference TRBV28 and TRBJ2-7 provide the parts outside the CDR3, is DVKVTQSSRYLVKRTGEKVFLECVQDMDHENMFWYRQDPGLGLRLIYFSYDVKMKEKGDIPEGYSVSREKKERFSLILESASTNQTSMYLCASSPDRDSSYEQYFGPGTRLTVT.

The chain recombines TRBV2 with TRBJ2-7; D is unclear. Germline V gene lookup returns CDR1 SNHLY and CDR2 FYNNEI. Trimming pared 5 bases from V and 2 bases from J, leaving 7 bases between. The CDR3 spans 12 residues. CDR3 amino acids: CASSSSAYEQYF. In DNA form, the CDR3 reads TGTGCCAGCAGTAGCTCCGCCTACGAGCAGTACTTC.

The chain is built from TRBV11-2 and TRBJ2-3; D not resolved. Germline V gives CDR1 SGHAT, CDR2 FQNNGV. CDR3 length equals 12 residues. Trimming pared 8 bases from V and 1 base from J, leaving 7 bases between. CDR3 sequence reads: CASAPGTDTQYF. The DNA for the CDR3 is TGTGCCAGCGCGCCCGGCACAGATACGCAGTATTTT.